This T cell receptor beta chain comes out of a study of chemoradiotherapy in HPV16-positive cancers. Sequencing used immunoSEQ multiplex PCR; TCRdb keeps in-frame clones, though not all of them. The sample has over 35,000 clones; around three quarters are singletons. The V end lost 7 bases, the J end lost 2 bases, and 18 bases lay between the germline ends. The CDR3 extends over 16 amino acids. CDR1 and CDR2 from the germline V gene are SNHLY and FYNNEI. The sample consisted of blood, taken from a patient who underwent chemoradiotherapy. This chain connects TRBV2 to TRBJ1-3; possible D gene TRBD1, 5 bases. The receptor was derived from a human donor with HPV-associated anogenital cancer. CDR3 sequence: CASIRQGLLAGNTIYF. CDR3 coding DNA: TGTGCCAGCATCCGGCAGGGACTTCTAGCTGGAAACACCATATATTTT.